Each of the 24 T cell receptor beta chains below was sequenced from the same sample in a study of beta chain features in type 1 diabetes. Study results and caveats: Moderate but significant shortening of TCRB CDR3s was recorded in all four CD4+ subsets from Type 1 diabetes patients.

Antigen specificity for these receptors is unknown. Expressed TCRB transcripts were sequenced because the entire RNA isolate underwent reverse transcription. Clones were read by immunoSEQ multiplex PCR, and TCRdb kept only the in-frame ones, dropping some. In the table there are some 350,000 clones, roughly 14% of which are singletons. Sample: naive CD4+ T cells from blood. The receptor source for this set is a woman aged 18-29 years with type 1 diabetes.

This clone was picked up a small number of times. Other nucleotide sequences in the sample specify the same CDR3. The chain joins TRBV9 to TRBJ2-1, with 9 positions matching TRBD1. The junction had 1 base not matched to a gene; V was cut back by 2 bases and J by 1 base. The germline V gene has CDR1 SGDLS and CDR2 YYNGEE. CDR3 length: 15 residues. The CDR3 region has the DNA TGTGCCAGCAGCGTCGGGACAGGGTCCTACAATGAGCAGTTCTTC. Protein product: CASSVGTGSYNEQFF.

This clone was seen a handful of times. The V gene is TRBV30, the J gene TRBJ2-1; TRBD2 matches at 8 bases. Germline V gene sequence: CDR1 GTSNPN, CDR2 SVGIG (reference sequence). This CDR3 has 13 amino acids. V was pared by 4 bases and J by 9 bases, with 8 bases of the junction left unmatched. The CDR3 region is CAWTPGLGLEQFF. CDR3 DNA sequence: TGTGCCTGGACCCCGGGACTAGGCCTTGAGCAGTTCTTC.

As for this clone: Other DNA sequences within the sample encode an identical CDR3. The chain combines TRBV7-9 with TRBJ1-5, with a tentative D call TRBD1 (5 bases). The V end lost 4 bases, the J end lost 6 bases, and 7 bases lay between the germline ends. The V gene's germline CDR1 is SEHNR and CDR2 FQNEAQ (reference sequence). This CDR3 is 12 amino acids long. In DNA, the CDR3 is TGTGCCAGCAGCTCGGGGGGTCAGCCCCAGCATTTT. It translates to CASSSGGQPQHF. The entire variable domain, with the rest obtained from reference TRBV7-9 and TRBJ1-5, is as follows: DTGVSQNPRHKITKRGQNVTFRCDPISEHNRLYWYRQTLGQGPEFLTYFQNEAQLEKSRLLSDRFSAERPKGSFSTLEIQRTEQGDSAMYLCASSSGGQPQHFGDGTRLSIL.

This clone was seen only a few times. This chain connects TRBV30 to TRBJ2-5; D is possibly TRBD1 (6 bases). The DNA end favors TRBJ2-7, so the J call may be wrong. This CDR3 comprises 17 residues. The germline CDR1 and CDR2 sequences are GTSNPN and SVGIG (reference sequence). DNA for the CDR3: TGTGCCTGGAGAGGGGGAGTCCGCGGGCAGAGCTCCTACGAGCAGTACTTC. Translated: CAWRGGVRGQSSYEQYF.

This clone came up a few times. The V call is TRBV2, the J call TRBJ1-2; unclear D gene. With 6 bases removed from V and 8 bases from J, the gap between germline ends came to 10 bases. The CDR3 runs 11 residues. Germline V gene sequence: CDR1 SNHLY, CDR2 FYNNEI. The CDR3 DNA reads as TGTGCCAGCAGGCCCCGTGAGGGCTACACCTTC. Protein: CASRPREGYTF.

This clone was counted between two and nine times. The genes are TRBV10-3 and TRBJ2-1, with D perhaps matching TRBD2 (5 bases). V was cut by 3 bases and J by 8 bases, with 17 bases left in between. The CDR3 loop spans 15 amino acids. Germline V gives CDR1 ENHRY, CDR2 SYGVKD. The DNA of the CDR3 is TGTGCCATCAGTGACCCCACTAGGTTTGTATATGAGCAGTTCTTC. Amino acids: CAISDPTRFVYEQFF.

This clone was seen more than once but under ten times. The chain links TRBV7-9 to TRBJ2-2; 7 nucleotides match TRBD2. V lost 3 bases to trimming and J lost 4 bases; unmatched junction nucleotides: 5. The germline CDR1 and CDR2 sequences are SEHNR and FQNEAQ (reference sequence). This CDR3 region has 15 residues. CDR3 bases: TGTGCCAGCAGCTTCGGCGGGAGCAGCACCGGGGAGCTGTTTTTT. Residues: CASSFGGSSTGELFF.

This sequence joins TRBV30 and TRBJ2-1, with D maybe TRBD2 (6 bases). V was cut by 4 bases and J by 5 bases, with 12 bases left in between. The CDR3 length is 13 residues. Germline V gives CDR1 GTSNPN, CDR2 SVGIG (reference sequence). CDR3 DNA: TGTGCCTGGAAAACTAGCAGGCACAATGAGCAGTTCTTC. Translation: CAWKTSRHNEQFF. The variable domain in full, with the rest retrieved from reference TRBV30 and TRBJ2-1, is SQTIHQWPATLVQPVGSPLSLECTVEGTSNPNLYWYRQAAGRGLQLLFYSVGIGQISSEVPQNLSASRPQDRQFILSSKKLLLSDSGFYLCAWKTSRHNEQFFGPGTRLTVL.

This clone was counted a few times. The chain uses TRBV30 and TRBJ1-1, with D maybe TRBD1 (5 bases). The CDR3 sequence is 13 residues long. Trimming took off 3 bases at V and 9 bases at J, with 17 bases between the two ends. Germline V gives CDR1 GTSNPN, CDR2 SVGIG (reference sequence). The CDR3 DNA reads TGTGCCTGGAGCGGTATAGCCGGGACTAAAGCTTTCTTT. Translated: CAWSGIAGTKAFF.

The rearrangement links TRBV5-4 to TRBJ2-5; 10 positions match TRBD2. V lost 3 bases, J lost 2 bases, and 1 base stayed unmatched. CDR3 length: 14 amino acids. Germline V gene sequence: CDR1 SGHNT, CDR2 YYREEE (reference sequence). In DNA, the CDR3 is TGTGCCAGCAGCTGGACTAGCGGACAAGAGACCCAGTACTTC. This translates into CASSWTSGQETQYF. Full variable domain (remainder filled in from reference TRBV5-4 and TRBJ2-5): ETGVTQSPTHLIKTRGQQVTLRCSSQSGHNTVSWYQQALGQGPQFIFQYYREEENGRGNFPPRFSGLQFPNYSSELNVNALELDDSALYLCASSWTSGQETQYFGPGTRLLVL.

This clone was seen only a few times. V gene TRBV11-3 combines with J gene TRBJ2-1, with TRBD1 matching over 7 bases. Germline CDR1 reads SGHNT; CDR2 reads YENEEA. The trim removed 8 bases at V and 2 bases at J, leaving 6 bases unmatched. This CDR3 is 14 amino acids long. The CDR3 sequence: CASAPQGAYNEQFF. The CDR3, as DNA: TGTGCCAGCGCCCCTCAGGGGGCCTACAATGAGCAGTTCTTC.

This clone was seen only a few times. The genes are TRBV14 and TRBJ2-1, with 7 bases fitting TRBD1. The CDR3 length is 14 residues. CDR1 SGHDN and CDR2 FVKESK come from the germline V gene. V lost 8 bases, J lost 3 bases, and 7 bases stayed unmatched. The CDR3 reads CASGRQGGYNEQFF. Here the CDR3 DNA reads TGTGCCAGCGGGAGACAGGGCGGCTACAATGAGCAGTTCTTC.

V usage is TRBV5-4 and J usage is TRBJ2-2; 11 nucleotides agree with TRBD2. This CDR3 is 18 amino acids long. V trimming: 0 bases; J trimming: 3 bases; junction bases outside the gene matches: 7. The germline CDR1 and CDR2 sequences are SGHNT and YYREEE (reference sequence). DNA for the CDR3: TGTGCCAGCAGCTTGGGGGGAACTAGCGGGAGTTACACCGGGGAGCTGTTTTTT. Residues: CASSLGGTSGSYTGELFF.

The table lists this clone with a few counts. V is TRBV30 and J is TRBJ2-1; 14 bases align to TRBD2. Looked up from germline, CDR1 is GTSNPN and CDR2 is SVGIG (reference sequence). This CDR3 spans 17 amino acids. The V and J ends lost 2 bases and 8 bases, in that order; junction bases with no gene match: 11. The CDR3 DNA follows: TGTGCCTGGAGTTTAGCACGGACTAGCGGGAGGAGCGATGAGCAGTTCTTC. Encoded protein: CAWSLARTSGRSDEQFF. The entire variable domain, with the rest obtained from reference TRBV30 and TRBJ2-1, is as follows: SQTIHQWPATLVQPVGSPLSLECTVEGTSNPNLYWYRQAAGRGLQLLFYSVGIGQISSEVPQNLSASRPQDRQFILSSKKLLLSDSGFYLCAWSLARTSGRSDEQFFGPGTRLTVL.

This clone turned up a few times. The chain joins TRBV18 to TRBJ2-7, with D possibly matching TRBD2 (6 bases). Trimming removed 6 bases at V and 7 bases at J, with 25 bases between. The CDR3 totals 16 residues. Germline lookup yields CDR1 KGHSH and CDR2 LQKENI. In DNA form, the CDR3 reads TGTGCCAGCTCGTCGACTTCAAGACCCCCCGCGGGGGAGCAGTACTTC. This translates into CASSSTSRPPAGEQYF.

In this sample, this clone turned up a few times. The chain's CDR3 is CSVGTGGRQPQHF. DNA for the CDR3: TGCAGCGTGGGGACAGGGGGCCGTCAGCCCCAGCATTTT. The chain recombines TRBV29-1 with TRBJ1-5; TRBD1 aligns across 12 bases. The CDR3 is 13 amino acids. CDR1 is SQVTM and CDR2 is ANQGSEA in the germline V gene. V lost 6 bases and J lost 6; bases outside the gene matches: 3.

This clone came up a few times. The rearrangement uses TRBV30 and TRBJ2-7, with a weak D call TRBD2 (6 bases). V was trimmed by 1 base and J by 3 bases, leaving 16 bases between them. This CDR3 has 15 residues. Germline CDR1 and CDR2: GTSNPN and SVGIG (reference sequence). The CDR3 sequence: CAWSGWGVLSYEQYF. DNA of the CDR3: TGTGCCTGGAGTGGTTGGGGGGTCCTCAGCTACGAGCAGTACTTC.

The rearrangement joins TRBV25-1 to TRBJ2-7; TRBD1 might be the D (6 bases). With 4 bases removed from V and 0 bases from J, the gap between germline ends came to 19 bases. This CDR3 region has 17 residues. Germline-derived CDR1 and CDR2 are MGHDK and SYGVNS. Here the CDR3 DNA reads TGTGCCAGCAGTGCTGAGAGTGGGGGCCCCTTCTCCTACGAGCAGTACTTC. Its protein product is CASSAESGGPFSYEQYF.

The rearrangement joins TRBV27 to TRBJ2-1; D is undetermined. The CDR3 totals 17 residues. The ends were cut back, 3 bases at V and 0 bases at J, with 15 bases in the middle. Germline V lookup: CDR1 MNHEY, CDR2 SMNVEV (reference sequence). CDR3 bases: TGTGCCAGCAGTTTTACTGTGGCGGTGAGCTCCTACAATGAGCAGTTCTTC. Its protein is CASSFTVAVSSYNEQFF.

This clone occurred a few times. J is TRBJ1-1 and V is TRBV20-1; D is undetermined. Trimming left V 5 bases short and J 1 base short, with 5 bases between. CDR3 length: 11 amino acids. Germline V gene lookup returns CDR1 DFQATT and CDR2 SNEGSKA (reference sequence). The CDR3 loop reads CSASRNTEAFF. The CDR3, as DNA: TGCAGTGCTTCCAGGAACACTGAAGCTTTCTTT.

The chain has TRBV5-6 and TRBJ2-4, with 7 bases aligning to TRBD2. The CDR3 totals 13 residues. Germline values: CDR1 SGHDT, CDR2 YYEEEE. The V gene end was trimmed by 5 bases and the J gene end by 5 bases; junction bases not matched to a gene: 4. Here the CDR3 reads CASRGGVENIQYF. CDR3 bases: TGTGCCAGCAGGGGAGGGGTGGAAAACATTCAGTACTTC. Drawing the rest from reference TRBV5-6 and TRBJ2-4, the complete variable domain is DAGVTQSPTHLIKTRGQQVTLRCSPKSGHDTVSWYQQALGQGPQFIFQYYEEEERQRGNFPDRFSGHQFPNYSSELNVNALLLGDSALYLCASRGGVENIQYFGAGTRLSVL.

This clone appeared a few times. The chain links TRBV21-1 to TRBJ2-1; whether TRBD1, the table's D call, matches the DNA was not checked. TRBV21-1 is a known pseudogene. This CDR3 comprises 14 residues. The CDR3 spells CASTSARGLNEQFF. CDR3 DNA sequence: TGTGCCAGCACCTCGGCCAGGGGGCTCAATGAGCAGTTCTTC.

This clone was recorded a few times. The J gene is TRBJ1-1, the V gene TRBV9; 9 positions agree with TRBD1. The CDR3 loop spans 16 amino acids. Trimming took 3 bases from V and 5 from J; bases not matched to a gene: 11. Germline V gene data show CDR1 as SGDLS and CDR2 as YYNGEE. CDR3 amino acids: CASSDDSQGAGTEAFF. The CDR3 DNA reads TGTGCCAGCAGCGACGACTCACAGGGGGCCGGTACTGAAGCTTTCTTT.

The table lists this clone with a few counts. CDR3 residues: CATGPGQGYEKLFF. In nucleotides, the CDR3 is TGCGCCACTGGGCCGGGACAGGGGTATGAAAAACTGTTTTTT. This chain uses TRBV4-1 with TRBJ1-4, with TRBD1 matching 10 bases. Looked up from germline, CDR1 is MGHRA and CDR2 is YSYEKL. This CDR3 spans 14 amino acids. Trimming at V came to 10 bases and at J to 6 bases, leaving 8 bases not matched to a gene.